This TCR beta chain was found in a study of tumor and adjacent non-tumor tissue in lung cancer. Study-wide context: Patients were aged about 30 to 80, 9 to 10 men and roughly five women, stage I to III.

Notes on the study in general: Normal lung showed higher cumulative top 100 clone frequency than tumor.

Concerning this clonotype: The target antigen is unknown. At one end the junction does not follow the germline gene, possibly because of a read error.

CDR3 length: 15 amino acids. Germline V lookup: CDR1 MNHNS, CDR2 SASEGT. Three rounds of nested PCR, following a modified ARM-PCR protocol, produced the TCRbeta library. TCRdb analysed the multiplex PCR reads with MiXCR anew, one entry per CDR3 protein. The sample yields some 66,000 distinct CDR3 sequences, 61% seen once. The template was RNA from unsorted bulk tissue. More than 3 cm separated this lung sample from the edge of the tumor. This chain connects TRBV6-1 to TRBJ1-6; D is ambiguous. This TCR came from a man in his sixties or seventies with non-small cell lung cancer. The sequencing input was distant non-tumor lung tissue. CDR3 coding DNA: TGTGCCAGCAGTGGTCGTCCGATCTATAAATCACCCCTCCACTTC. It encodes CASSGRPIYKSPLHF.